This TCR beta chain was documented in a study of shared clonotypes between healthy human individuals. Study at large: The people who gave samples were two women and a few men aged 18 to 49.

Measured with immunoSEQ multiplex PCR; TCRdb has only the in-frame clones, and not every one. The sample consists of about 650,000 clones, around 95% of them appearing once. Germline V gene sequence: CDR1 SGHNT, CDR2 YYREEE (reference sequence). The ends were cut back, 2 bases at V and 6 bases at J, with 8 bases in the middle. The CDR3 sequence is 13 residues long. Broader study findings: Among donors, the sharing of clonotypes was expected to be influenced by sequencing depth. Among non-shared clonotypes, generation probabilities were lower than among those shared by all four donors. Represented genetic and exposure-history diversity was restricted by having few donors.

CD8 cells regarded as naive lacked CD45RO, were positively chosen for CCR7, and omitted terminally differentiated effector memory CD45RA+ cells. Details on this clone: As yet, its antigen is unknown.

Specimen: naive CD8+ T cells sorted from blood. The chain has TRBV5-4 and TRBJ2-2, with a tentative D call TRBD2 (5 bases). The TCR originated in a woman aged 25 to 39 in good health. The chain's CDR3 is CASSLGGAGELFF. The CDR3 DNA reads as TGTGCCAGCAGCTTAGGAGGAGCCGGGGAGCTGTTTTTT.